A selection of T cell receptor beta chains follows, all from one sample in a study of T cell repertoires in cytomegalovirus infection. TCRdb redid the calling of the reads with MiXCR, one entry per CDR3 protein. Of roughly 990,000 distinct CDR3 sequences listed, about a third are singletons. The antigens these receptors bind are not known. Here the sequenced sample was cultured CD8+ T cells from PBMCs, taken from culture after CMV antigen stimulation. The receptors derive from a human donor in good health (CMV status not recorded). Some clones in this sample may be carry-over from other donors' samples. CDR3s include the opening cysteine and the closing phenylalanine or tryptophan. The D gene is left open where the match is weak. Rows may omit the clone size; those that give it use once, few, many or a size class.

j_call,d_call,v_call,clone_size,cdr3_aa,cdr3_nt
TRBJ2-1,.,TRBV4-1,.,CASSPGGGLDNEQFF,TGCGCCAGCAGCCCTGGGGGGGGCTTGGACAATGAGCAGTTCTTC
TRBJ2-1,.,TRBV12-3/TRBV12-4,few,CASTPLGSIYNEQFF,TGTGCCAGCACCCCCTTAGGGTCAATTTACAATGAGCAGTTCTTC
TRBJ1-6,.,TRBV27,.,CASSMTGSPLHF,TGTGCCAGTTCTATGACAGGTTCACCCCTCCACTTT
TRBJ1-1,.,TRBV20-1,.,CSARDWNTEAFF,TGCAGTGCTAGAGATTGGAACACTGAAGCTTTCTTT
TRBJ1-1,TRBD1,TRBV6-5,few,CASSYGDRVSTEAFF,TGTGCCAGCAGTTACGGGGACAGGGTTTCCACTGAAGCTTTCTTT
TRBJ2-5,.,TRBV11-2,few,CASSLDPVQETQYF,TGTGCCAGCAGCTTAGATCCGGTTCAAGAGACCCAGTACTTC
TRBJ2-2,TRBD1,TRBV29-1,few,CSVEGRDRSGTGELFF,TGCAGCGTTGAAGGCCGGGACAGGTCTGGGACCGGGGAGCTGTTTTTT
TRBJ2-5,.,TRBV12-5,.,CASGLQGGETQYF,TGTGCTAGTGGTCTACAGGGTGGGGAGACCCAGTACTTC
TRBJ2-1,.,TRBV9,few,CASGRPAVKVDEQFF,TGTGCCAGCGGACGGCCCGCTGTTAAAGTCGATGAGCAGTTCTTC
TRBJ2-1,TRBD2,TRBV10-3,few,CAIRGTSGETYNEQFF,TGTGCCATCAGAGGGACTAGCGGGGAGACCTACAATGAGCAGTTCTTC
TRBJ2-3,.,TRBV12-3/TRBV12-4,few,CASSLGAVDTQYF,TGTGCCAGCAGTTTAGGGGCGGTAGATACGCAGTATTTT
TRBJ2-1,TRBD1,TRBV10-3,few,CAIRVGLGDRKRNEQFF,TGTGCCATCAGGGTTGGGCTCGGGGACAGAAAAAGAAATGAGCAGTTCTTC
TRBJ2-7,.,TRBV7-8,few,CASSRGQSKSYEQYF,TGTGCCAGCAGCCGCGGACAGAGTAAATCCTACGAGCAGTACTTC
TRBJ1-4,.,TRBV4-1,.,CASSQDFSEEKLFF,TGCGCCAGCAGCCAGGACTTTTCGGAAGAAAAACTGTTTTTT
TRBJ2-1,TRBD1,TRBV7-9,.,CASSWPRGQSAYNEQFF,TGTGCCAGCAGCTGGCCCAGGGGGCAAAGTGCCTACAATGAGCAGTTCTTC
TRBJ2-5,TRBD1,TRBV20-1,few,CSARSGTGRRETQYF,TGCAGTGCTAGATCCGGGACAGGGCGGCGAGAGACCCAGTACTTC
TRBJ2-1,.,TRBV7-3,.,CASSSSKTESYNEQFF,TGTGCCAGCAGCTCGAGCAAGACAGAATCCTACAATGAGCAGTTCTTC
TRBJ2-3,.,TRBV7-6,many,CASSSFGRDLTDTQYF,TGTGCCAGCAGCTCATTCGGCAGGGACCTCACAGATACGCAGTATTTT
TRBJ2-1,.,TRBV27,.,CAPLVVGGGNEQFF,TGTGCACCACTTGTAGTGGGGGGTGGGAATGAGCAGTTCTTC
TRBJ2-4,.,TRBV19,.,CASSIGIWLYF,TGTGCCAGTAGTATAGGCATCTGGTTGTACTTC
TRBJ2-7,TRBD1,TRBV12-3/TRBV12-4,few,CASSLTGQGREQYF,TGTGCCAGCAGTTTAACGGGACAGGGGCGGGAGCAGTACTTC
TRBJ1-1,.,TRBV28,.,CASSLYSLGEAFF,TGTGCCAGCAGTTTGTACAGCCTGGGGGAAGCTTTCTTT
TRBJ1-1,.,TRBV4-3,.,CASSQDGVGNTEAFF,TGCGCCAGCAGCCAAGATGGTGTGGGGAACACTGAAGCTTTCTTT
TRBJ2-7,.,TRBV12-3/TRBV12-4,.,CASSRTFDYEQYF,TGTGCCAGCAGCCGGACTTTTGACTACGAGCAGTACTTC